Listed below are T cell receptor beta chains from one sample, sequenced in a study of blood T cell repertoires in COVID-19. Method: immunoSEQ multiplex PCR; TCRdb's copy keeps in-frame clones and lacks some. Of 250,000 to 350,000 clones listed, approximately 84% are singletons. Material for sequencing was peripheral blood. The receptors were sampled from a human donor with COVID-19, enrolled during active disease. The donor label of this sample is uncertain. The CDR3 runs from the conserved cysteine through the conserved F or W. Fields, in order: D gene, J gene, clone size, V gene, CDR3 protein, CDR3 DNA. D genes are given only for firm matches. A row's size may be missing; if present it is once, few, many or a size class.

D: TRBD1; J: TRBJ1-5; size: NA; V: TRBV2; CDR3: CASSELGTASNQPQHF; DNA: TGTGCCAGCAGTGAACTAGGGACAGCTAGCAATCAGCCCCAGCATTTT
D: NA; J: TRBJ1-1; size: NA; V: TRBV6-2/TRBV6-3; CDR3: CASSYSRFEAFF; DNA: TGTGCCAGCAGTTACTCCAGGTTTGAAGCTTTCTTT
D: TRBD1; J: TRBJ1-4; size: NA; V: TRBV6-4; CDR3: CASSVDRGRRKLFF; DNA: TGTGCCAGCAGTGTCGACAGGGGGAGGCGGAAACTGTTTTTT
D: NA; J: TRBJ2-3; size: NA; V: TRBV11-2; CDR3: CASSLGAGDTDTQYF; DNA: TGTGCCAGCAGCTTAGGGGCTGGTGACACAGATACGCAGTATTTT
D: NA; J: TRBJ2-1; size: NA; V: TRBV7-2; CDR3: CASSFRLTYNEQFF; DNA: TGTGCCAGCAGCTTTAGACTAACCTACAATGAGCAGTTCTTC
D: NA; J: TRBJ1-4; size: NA; V: TRBV10-3; CDR3: CAISESGRGGPNEKLFF; DNA: TGTGCCATCAGTGAGTCAGGGAGGGGCGGTCCCAATGAAAAACTGTTTTTT
D: NA; J: TRBJ2-1; size: NA; V: TRBV19; CDR3: CASSIQGLYNEQFF; DNA: TGTGCCAGTAGTATCCAGGGACTTTACAATGAGCAGTTCTTC
D: NA; J: TRBJ1-5; size: NA; V: TRBV27; CDR3: CASSLWASGTYSNQPQHF; DNA: TGTGCCAGCAGTTTATGGGCCAGCGGAACCTATAGCAATCAGCCCCAGCATTTT
D: NA; J: TRBJ1-1; size: NA; V: TRBV30; CDR3: CAWSVADRTFEAFF; DNA: TGTGCCTGGAGTGTAGCCGACAGGACCTTCGAAGCTTTCTTT
D: NA; J: TRBJ1-4; size: NA; V: TRBV29-1; CDR3: CSVEDPTRGGEKLFF; DNA: TGCAGCGTTGAAGATCCGACCAGGGGAGGGGAAAAACTGTTTTTT
D: TRBD2; J: TRBJ2-3; size: NA; V: TRBV7-8; CDR3: CASSWTSGTSADTQYF; DNA: TGTGCCAGCAGTTGGACTAGCGGGACATCGGCAGATACGCAGTATTTT
D: NA; J: TRBJ1-2; size: NA; V: TRBV7-8; CDR3: CASSNQGGLGYTF; DNA: TGTGCCAGCAGTAACCAGGGAGGGCTTGGCTACACCTTC
D: NA; J: TRBJ1-1; size: medium-sized; V: TRBV30; CDR3: CAWSVRDIRTQAEAFF; DNA: TGTGCCTGGAGTGTACGGGACATAAGGACGCAAGCTGAAGCTTTCTTT
D: NA; J: TRBJ2-7; size: NA; V: TRBV5-8; CDR3: CASSPPGVYEQYF; DNA: TGTGCCAGCAGCCCCCCGGGGGTTTACGAGCAGTACTTC
D: TRBD2; J: TRBJ2-1; size: NA; V: TRBV20-1; CDR3: CSASSLAGRDEQFF; DNA: TGCAGTGCTAGTAGCCTAGCGGGGAGAGATGAGCAGTTCTTC
D: NA; J: TRBJ2-1; size: once; V: TRBV6-5; CDR3: CASSQPSEYNEQFF; DNA: TGTGCCAGCAGCCAACCTAGCGAGTACAATGAGCAGTTCTTC
D: TRBD2; J: TRBJ2-2; size: NA; V: TRBV7-2; CDR3: CASSSRTSAYTGELFF; DNA: TGTGCCAGCAGCTCCCGGACTAGCGCCTACACCGGGGAGCTGTTTTTT
D: TRBD2; J: TRBJ2-1; size: NA; V: TRBV30; CDR3: CAWSRGGPYNEQFF; DNA: TGTGCCTGGAGTCGGGGGGGGCCTTACAATGAGCAGTTCTTC
D: TRBD2; J: TRBJ2-1; size: NA; V: TRBV28; CDR3: CASSAAGGVDEQFF; DNA: TGTGCCAGCAGTGCAGCGGGAGGGGTGGATGAGCAGTTCTTC
D: NA; J: TRBJ1-1; size: NA; V: TRBV18; CDR3: CASSPGPEAFF; DNA: TGTGCCAGCTCACCGGGCCCTGAAGCTTTCTTT
D: NA; J: TRBJ2-3; size: NA; V: TRBV2; CDR3: CASSVPGSISTDTQYF; DNA: TGTGCCAGCAGTGTTCCCGGGAGCATTAGTACAGATACGCAGTATTTT
D: NA; J: TRBJ1-5; size: NA; V: TRBV11-2; CDR3: CASSLSYSQPQHF; DNA: TGTGCCAGCAGCTTATCATATAGTCAGCCCCAGCATTTT
D: NA; J: TRBJ1-4; size: NA; V: TRBV5-1; CDR3: CASSSGGGTNEKLFF; DNA: TGCGCCAGCAGCTCGGGGGGTGGAACGAATGAAAAACTGTTTTTT
D: NA; J: TRBJ1-4; size: NA; V: TRBV5-4; CDR3: CASSFGRVATNEKLFF; DNA: TGTGCCAGCAGCTTCGGCAGGGTGGCAACTAATGAAAAACTGTTTTTT
D: TRBD1; J: TRBJ2-2; size: NA; V: TRBV6-4; CDR3: CASSVQGADTGELFF; DNA: TGTGCCAGCAGCGTACAGGGGGCGGACACCGGGGAGCTGTTTTTT
D: NA; J: TRBJ2-7; size: NA; V: TRBV7-2; CDR3: CASSFGSRGYEQYF; DNA: TGTGCCAGCAGCTTCGGGTCTAGGGGTTACGAGCAGTACTTC
D: NA; J: TRBJ2-5; size: NA; V: TRBV7-2; CDR3: CASSFPGGETQYF; DNA: TGTGCCAGCAGCTTTCCCGGTGGAGAGACCCAGTACTTC
D: NA; J: TRBJ2-1; size: NA; V: TRBV11-3; CDR3: CASSLNRASYNEQFF; DNA: TGTGCCAGCAGCTTGAACAGGGCGTCCTACAATGAGCAGTTCTTC
D: NA; J: TRBJ1-2; size: many; V: TRBV7-3; CDR3: CASSYSEGGGYTF; DNA: TGTGCCAGCAGCTACTCGGAGGGAGGCGGCTACACCTTC
D: TRBD1; J: TRBJ2-2; size: NA; V: TRBV5-1; CDR3: CASSLDAQGAYTGELFF; DNA: TGCGCCAGCAGCTTGGATGCGCAGGGGGCATATACCGGGGAGCTGTTTTTT
D: NA; J: TRBJ1-6; size: NA; V: TRBV28; CDR3: CASWLGSGGGSPLHF; DNA: TGTGCCAGTTGGTTGGGGTCGGGCGGAGGATCACCCCTCCACTTT
D: TRBD2; J: TRBJ2-1; size: many; V: TRBV13; CDR3: CASSGRIVDNEQFF; DNA: TGTGCCAGTAGCGGGAGAATCGTCGACAATGAGCAGTTCTTC